This T cell receptor (beta chain) was observed in a study of T cell responses to AZD1222 COVID-19 vaccine. CDR3 length: 15 residues. The germline CDR1 and CDR2 sequences are MDHEN and SYDVKM. The germline V and J ends were trimmed by 5 bases and 1 base, with 12 bases remaining between them. Clones were read by immunoSEQ multiplex PCR, and TCRdb kept only the in-frame ones, dropping some. The sample holds approximately 300,000 clones; approximately 94% are singletons and the top ten take 0.55%. Material: peripheral blood, obtained 28 days after the second AZD1222 dose. This receptor was taken from an adult who received the AZD1222 COVID-19 vaccine. The chain has TRBV28 and TRBJ1-5; D might be TRBD1 (6 bases). The DNA of the CDR3 is TGTGCCAGCAGTAGCAGGGGTAAGAGCAATCAGCCCCAGCATTTT. It is translated as CASSSRGKSNQPQHF.